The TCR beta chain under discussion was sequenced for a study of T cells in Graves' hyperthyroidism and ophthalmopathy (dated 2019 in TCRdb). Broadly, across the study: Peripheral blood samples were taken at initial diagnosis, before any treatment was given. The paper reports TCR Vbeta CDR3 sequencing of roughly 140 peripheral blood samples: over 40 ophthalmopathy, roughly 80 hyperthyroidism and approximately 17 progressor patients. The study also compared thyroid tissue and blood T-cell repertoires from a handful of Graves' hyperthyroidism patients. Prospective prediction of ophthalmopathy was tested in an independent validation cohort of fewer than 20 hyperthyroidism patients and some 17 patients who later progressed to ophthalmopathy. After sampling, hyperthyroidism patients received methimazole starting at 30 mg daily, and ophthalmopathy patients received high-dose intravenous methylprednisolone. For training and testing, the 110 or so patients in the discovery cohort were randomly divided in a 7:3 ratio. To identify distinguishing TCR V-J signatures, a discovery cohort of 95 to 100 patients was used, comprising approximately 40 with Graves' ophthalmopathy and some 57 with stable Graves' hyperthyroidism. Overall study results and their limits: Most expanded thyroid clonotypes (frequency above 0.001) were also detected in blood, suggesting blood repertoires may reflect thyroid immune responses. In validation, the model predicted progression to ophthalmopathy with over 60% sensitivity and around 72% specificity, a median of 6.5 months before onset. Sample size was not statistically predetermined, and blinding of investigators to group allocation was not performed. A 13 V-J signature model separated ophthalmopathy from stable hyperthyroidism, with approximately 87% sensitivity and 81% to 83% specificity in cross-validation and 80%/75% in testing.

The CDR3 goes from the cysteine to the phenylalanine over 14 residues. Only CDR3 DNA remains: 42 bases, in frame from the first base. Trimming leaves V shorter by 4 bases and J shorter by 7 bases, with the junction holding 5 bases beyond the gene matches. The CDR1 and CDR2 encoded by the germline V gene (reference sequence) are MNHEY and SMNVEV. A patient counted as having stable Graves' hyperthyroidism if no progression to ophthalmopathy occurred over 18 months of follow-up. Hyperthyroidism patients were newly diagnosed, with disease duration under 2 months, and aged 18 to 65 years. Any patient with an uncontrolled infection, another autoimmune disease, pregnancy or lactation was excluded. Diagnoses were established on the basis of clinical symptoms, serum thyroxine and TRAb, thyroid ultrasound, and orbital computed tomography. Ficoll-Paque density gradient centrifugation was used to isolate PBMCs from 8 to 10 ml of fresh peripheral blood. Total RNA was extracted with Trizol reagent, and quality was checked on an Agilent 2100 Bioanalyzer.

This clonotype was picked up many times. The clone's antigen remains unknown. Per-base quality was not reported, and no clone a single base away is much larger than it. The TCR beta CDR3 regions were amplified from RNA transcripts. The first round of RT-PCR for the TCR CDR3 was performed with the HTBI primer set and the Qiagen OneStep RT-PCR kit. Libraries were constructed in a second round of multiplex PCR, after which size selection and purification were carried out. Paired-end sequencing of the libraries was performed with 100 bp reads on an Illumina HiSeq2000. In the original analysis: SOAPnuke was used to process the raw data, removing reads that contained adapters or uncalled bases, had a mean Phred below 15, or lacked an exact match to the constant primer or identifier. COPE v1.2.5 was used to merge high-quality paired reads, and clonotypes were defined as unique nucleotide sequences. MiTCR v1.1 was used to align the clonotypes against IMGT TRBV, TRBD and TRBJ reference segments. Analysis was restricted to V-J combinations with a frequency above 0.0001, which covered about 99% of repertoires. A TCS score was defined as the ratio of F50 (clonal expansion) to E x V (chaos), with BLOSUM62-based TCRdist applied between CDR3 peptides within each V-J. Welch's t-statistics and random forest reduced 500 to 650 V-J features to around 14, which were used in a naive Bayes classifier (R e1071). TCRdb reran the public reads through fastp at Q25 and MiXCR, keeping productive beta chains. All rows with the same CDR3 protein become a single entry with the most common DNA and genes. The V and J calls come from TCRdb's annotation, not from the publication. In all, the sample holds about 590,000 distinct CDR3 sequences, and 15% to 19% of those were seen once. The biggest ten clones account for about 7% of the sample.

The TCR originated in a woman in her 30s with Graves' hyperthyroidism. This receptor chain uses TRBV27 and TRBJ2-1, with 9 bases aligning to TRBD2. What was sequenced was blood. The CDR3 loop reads CASSWTSAHNEQFF. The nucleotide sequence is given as TGTGCCAGCAGTTGGACTAGCGCCCATAATGAGCAGTTCTTC.